This paragraph reports one T cell receptor beta chain. CDR1 MNHEY and CDR2 SMNVEV come from the germline V gene (reference sequence). The CDR3 consists of 13 residues. Deletions cut 2 bases from V and 7 bases from J, with 11 bases between. The entry originates in a study of blood T cell repertoires in COVID-19. Study-wide context: Spain, Italy and the United States supplied samples that represented acute and convalescent COVID-19. PBMCs, B-cell-depleted T cells, or T cells were the source of the cDNA or gDNA that made up the material.

Per the authors' pipeline: Reference gene primers were amplified, and this amplification served to estimate nucleated cell counts. The repertoire was sequenced with immunoSEQ multiplex PCR; TCRdb's copy has only in-frame clones and lacks some. The DNA gave D and trimming, while V, J and clone size come from that table. The sample lists 210,000 or so clones, roughly four fifths seen once, with approximately 8% in the top ten. The origin of this receptor is a woman aged 45-59 years with active or convalescent COVID-19. V is TRBV27 and J is TRBJ1-2, with a weak D call TRBD1 (5 bases). The sequencing sample was made of peripheral blood. The CDR3 DNA follows: TGTGCCAGCAGTTTACACACGGGGGGTGGCTACACCTTC. Protein product: CASSLHTGGGYTF.